These T cell receptor beta chains were read from a single sample in a study of CD4 T cells in relation to SARS-CoV-2 and coronaviruses. The repertoire was sequenced with immunoSEQ multiplex PCR; TCRdb's copy has only in-frame clones and lacks some. The sample carries around 22,000 clones, roughly 80% recorded once. What these receptors recognize is not known. The sample was CD4+ T cells from PBMCs, cultured in vitro. These receptors originate from a human donor in good health. Both conserved end residues are part of each CDR3. Each record gives: J gene, V gene, clone size, D gene, CDR3 DNA, CDR3 protein. A D gene is named only where the DNA matches it firmly. Clone size is stated in some rows and not others, as once, few, many or a class when expanded.

TRBJ1-1 | TRBV28 | once | . | TGTGCCAGCAGTTTATCCGGGGACTATGGGAACACTGAAGCTTTCTTT | CASSLSGDYGNTEAFF
TRBJ1-1 | TRBV29-1 | . | . | TGCAGCGCAAGTCCCACCGGTGTGAACACTGAAGCTTTCTTT | CSASPTGVNTEAFF
TRBJ1-5 | TRBV19 | . | TRBD1 | TGTGCCAGTAGCACGGGAGAGGGGGCGAATCAGCCCCAGCATTTT | CASSTGEGANQPQHF
TRBJ2-1 | TRBV6-1 | few | . | TGTGCCAGCAGTGAAAGGTTAATGGGGTACAATGAGCAGTTCTTC | CASSERLMGYNEQFF
TRBJ2-3 | TRBV24-1 | . | TRBD2 | TGTGCCACCAGTGACCGACTAGCGGGAGACCCAGATACGCAGTATTTT | CATSDRLAGDPDTQYF
TRBJ1-1 | TRBV12-5 | . | TRBD1 | TGTGCTAGTGGTTTGGATCCACAGGGGGCGCGGGTTAACACTGAAGCTTTCTTT | CASGLDPQGARVNTEAFF
TRBJ1-2 | TRBV7-8 | . | . | TGTGCCAGCAGCCCCGGGCTCTACGAGGGCTACACCTTC | CASSPGLYEGYTF
TRBJ1-5 | TRBV5-6 | few | TRBD1 | TGTGCCAGCAGCCTCGGGACAGGGGGCAATCAGCCCCAGCATTTT | CASSLGTGGNQPQHF
TRBJ1-1 | TRBV18 | . | . | TGTGCCAGCTCACAGGACACGGGAGAGACTGAAGCTTTCTTT | CASSQDTGETEAFF
TRBJ2-3 | TRBV7-7 | . | TRBD2 | TGTGCCAGCAGCCGTGGGCGGGAGGGCACAGATACGCAGTATTTT | CASSRGREGTDTQYF
TRBJ2-5 | TRBV4-2 | . | . | TGTGCCAGCAGCCAGGAGTCGGGACAACAAGAGACCCAGTACTTC | CASSQESGQQETQYF
TRBJ2-7 | TRBV30 | . | . | TGTGCCTGGAGTCCTCCGGGACTCTACGAGCAGTACTTC | CAWSPPGLYEQYF
TRBJ2-1 | TRBV3-1/TRBV3-2 | . | TRBD2 | TGTGCCAGTATAGCGGGAAGCTCCTACAATGAGCAGTTCTTC | CASIAGSSYNEQFF
TRBJ2-1 | TRBV19 | . | TRBD2 | TGTGCCAGTAGTCCATGGACTAGCGGGAGGGCCGGCGTTGGGCTTGAGCAGTTCTTC | CASSPWTSGRAGVGLEQFF
TRBJ2-7 | TRBV5-1 | few | . | TGCGCCAGCAGCCCTACGTCCGGGACACTCACACCCTACGAGCAGTACTTC | CASSPTSGTLTPYEQYF
TRBJ2-2 | TRBV19 | . | TRBD1 | TGTGCCAGTAGGGCGACAGGGCGAACCGGGGAGCTGTTTTTT | CASRATGRTGELFF
TRBJ1-5 | TRBV12-5 | once | . | TGTGCTAGTGGTGAGGGTGGTCCAGGAAATCAGCCCCAGCATTTT | CASGEGGPGNQPQHF
TRBJ2-7 | TRBV3-1/TRBV3-2 | . | . | TGTGCCAGCAGCCGAGAACAGGGAGCATACGAGCAGTACTTC | CASSREQGAYEQYF
TRBJ2-1 | TRBV19 | . | TRBD2 | TGTGCCAGTAGTATAGATCCAGCGGGAGGGCCCCCCCGCTACAATGAGCAGTTCTTC | CASSIDPAGGPPRYNEQFF
TRBJ2-1 | TRBV6-6 | . | TRBD2 | TGTGCCAGCAGTTACGAAGCGGGAGGATACAATGAGCAGTTCTTC | CASSYEAGGYNEQFF
TRBJ1-2 | TRBV11-2 | . | . | TGTGCCAGCAGCTTAGAACCAGGGCCCTATGGCTACACCTTC | CASSLEPGPYGYTF
TRBJ1-2 | TRBV6-5 | . | TRBD1 | TGTGCCAGCAGAGGAGGGGACAGGGCCTATGGCTACACCTTC | CASRGGDRAYGYTF
TRBJ2-7 | TRBV5-6 | few | . | TGTGCCAGCAGCCCGGACACTACCTACGAGCAGTACTTC | CASSPDTTYEQYF
TRBJ2-2 | TRBV7-3 | few | TRBD2 | TGTGCCAGCAGCTTAAGGGGATCTAGCGGGAGCTCTTCCGGGGAGCTGTTTTTT | CASSLRGSSGSSSGELFF
TRBJ1-1 | TRBV19 | . | . | TGTGCCAGTAGTAGGGATAAACCGGGACACGGAGACATGGAAGCTTTCTTT | CASSRDKPGHGDMEAFF
TRBJ2-7 | TRBV5-4 | . | TRBD2 | TGTGCCAGCAGCAGGAGCGGGATGGGGTACGAGCAGTACTTC | CASSRSGMGYEQYF
TRBJ2-7 | TRBV23-1 | few | . | TGCGCCAGCAGTCTGGCAGGGAGCGACGAGCAGTACTTC | CASSLAGSDEQYF
TRBJ1-2 | TRBV5-4 | . | TRBD1 | TGTGCCAGCAGCTCGGGTCCTACAGGGGCCTATGGCTACACCTTC | CASSSGPTGAYGYTF
TRBJ2-6 | TRBV7-2 | . | . | TGTGCCAGCAGCCTTAGACAGACCTCTGGGGCCAACGTCCTGACTTTC | CASSLRQTSGANVLTF
TRBJ1-1 | TRBV10-3 | . | TRBD1 | TGTGCCATCAGTGAGTCAGTGGGGACAGGGACCACTGAAGCTTTCTTT | CAISESVGTGTTEAFF
TRBJ2-3 | TRBV24-1 | . | TRBD2 | TGTGCCACCAGTGACATACTAGCGGGAGGCTCTAATACGCAGTATTTT | CATSDILAGGSNTQYF
TRBJ1-5 | TRBV2 | . | . | TGTGCCAGCAGTGAGTTTCAGCCCCAGCATTTT | CASSEFQPQHF
TRBJ2-5 | TRBV10-2 | . | TRBD1 | TGCGCCAGCAGCCAAACAGGGGCAGGGTCGGAGACCCAGTACTTC | CASSQTGAGSETQYF
TRBJ1-1 | TRBV5-6 | . | TRBD1 | TGTGCCAGCAGCCCTGGACAGGGCCAAGGGAACACTGAAGCTTTCTTT | CASSPGQGQGNTEAFF
TRBJ1-2 | TRBV7-2 | . | . | TGTGCCAGCAGCAGTCGGCCAGGGGCTCAAGGGAACTATGGCTACACCTTC | CASSSRPGAQGNYGYTF
TRBJ1-6 | TRBV28 | . | . | TGTGCCAGCGGCGAGGGGTTCCAGTCACCCCTCCACTTT | CASGEGFQSPLHF
TRBJ1-1 | TRBV28 | . | . | TGTGCCAGCAGTTTATTGGACAAGCCGTGGCAGACTGAAGCTTTCTTT | CASSLLDKPWQTEAFF
TRBJ2-1 | TRBV5-1 | . | . | TGCGCCAGCAGCTTGGAAGGGTCCGATGAGCAGTTCTTC | CASSLEGSDEQFF
TRBJ2-2 | TRBV15 | . | . | TGTGCCACCAGCAGGGTCGGCGGACCGGGCACCGGGGAGCTGTTTTTT | CATSRVGGPGTGELFF
TRBJ1-2 | TRBV4-1 | . | . | TGCGCCAGCAGCCAACCCCAAGGGGACGGCTACACCTTC | CASSQPQGDGYTF
TRBJ2-7 | TRBV24-1 | . | . | TGTGCCACCAGTGACCCTTCCCGGGACGCCGCCGCCTACGAGCAGTACTTC | CATSDPSRDAAAYEQYF
TRBJ1-6 | TRBV3-1/TRBV3-2 | few | TRBD1 | TGTGCCAGCAGCACCGGGACAGGGGCGCTAAATTCACCCCTCCACTTT | CASSTGTGALNSPLHF
TRBJ2-2 | TRBV12-3/TRBV12-4 | . | . | TGTGCCAGCAGTTTAGGAGTTACCGGGGAGCTGTTTTTT | CASSLGVTGELFF
TRBJ2-3 | TRBV6-5 | . | TRBD2 | TGTGCCAGCAGTTATACCAGCGGGGGCACAGATACGCAGTATTTT | CASSYTSGGTDTQYF
TRBJ1-1 | TRBV5-1 | . | . | TGCGCCAGCAGCGAGTTAAACACTGAAGCTTTCTTT | CASSELNTEAFF
TRBJ1-1 | TRBV15 | . | . | TGTGCCACCAGCCCATGGGAGGGTCTCGGGACTGAAGCTTTCTTT | CATSPWEGLGTEAFF
TRBJ2-2 | TRBV18 | . | . | TGTGCCAGCTCACCAATCACCGGGGAGCTGTTTTTT | CASSPITGELFF
TRBJ2-6 | TRBV12-5 | . | . | TGTGCTAGTGGAAGGTCCCCACTAGTCACCGGGGCCAACGTCCTGACTTTC | CASGRSPLVTGANVLTF
TRBJ2-1 | TRBV5-1 | . | . | TGCGCCAGCAGCCCATCAAGGGAGCAGTTCTTC | CASSPSREQFF
TRBJ1-2 | TRBV12-3/TRBV12-4 | . | . | TGTGCCAGCAGCCCCGGTAATGGCTACACCTTC | CASSPGNGYTF
TRBJ1-1 | TRBV11-2 | . | TRBD1 | TGTGCCAGCAGGGAGGGGGCATGGGACACTGAAGCTTTCTTT | CASREGAWDTEAFF
TRBJ2-6 | TRBV7-3 | . | . | TGTGCCAGCAGCACGGGAGTTTCGGGGGCCAACGTCCTGACTTTC | CASSTGVSGANVLTF
TRBJ2-2 | TRBV24-1 | . | TRBD2 | TGTGCCACCAGTGATTTGTCAGGGACTAGCGGCCCCGGGGAGCTGTTTTTT | CATSDLSGTSGPGELFF
TRBJ2-5 | TRBV30 | . | . | TGTGCCTGGAGGGACGATGGGACCCCGACCAGGAAGACCCAGTACTTC | CAWRDDGTPTRKTQYF
TRBJ1-5 | TRBV7-6 | . | . | TGTGCCAGCAGCTTAGGGGGCGCGAGCTATCAGCCCCAGCATTTT | CASSLGGASYQPQHF
TRBJ1-5 | TRBV12-5 | . | TRBD1 | TGTGCTAGTGGTTCAGGACAGGGAAGGGATCAGCCCCAGCATTTT | CASGSGQGRDQPQHF